This TCR beta chain was sequenced during a study of shared clonotypes between healthy human individuals. The method was immunoSEQ multiplex PCR; TCRdb's version includes in-frame clones alone and lacks a portion of them. The data show roughly 700,000 clones, around 67% seen once. V dropped 7 bases and J dropped 5; count of bases not matched to a gene: 16. This CDR3 is built from 17 residues. The chain carries TRBV23-1 and TRBJ2-3, with 9 bases fitting TRBD2. TRBV23-1 has ORF status, its function being uncertain. The receptor's source is a woman in her 30s in good health. Material for sequencing was memory CD4+ T cells sorted from blood. Subset: CD45RA-negative fraction. For the CDR3, the DNA is TGCGCCAGCAATGGCCGGACTTTGCGGGAGGGTAAAGATACGCAGTATTTT. It specifies CASNGRTLREGKDTQYF.